This T cell receptor beta chain was found in a study of cytomegalovirus exposure and HLA in healthy donors. Amplification used 60 Vbeta primers and 13 Jbeta primers. Original methodology: As a later analysis found, there were 70 million to 90 million unique TCR beta chains, of which about 10 million were shared. The data were produced by immunoSEQ multiplex PCR, yet TCRdb's version contains in-frame clones alone and is incomplete. Clone size and V and J calls were adopted from that table, with D and trimming inferred from the DNA. Here the sample spans 90,000 to 130,000 clones, about 70% being singletons. General study results and limits: Among the sequence variants, a highly shared cluster was likely an artifact of sequencing. Among TCR beta chains, those listed as cytomegalovirus-associated numbered some 160. Later on, an analysis tied under 20,000 TCR beta sequences to HLA alleles at 0.05 false discovery rate.

Looked up from germline, CDR1 is SGHNT and CDR2 is YYREEE (reference sequence). The length of the CDR3 is 15 residues. V lost 3 bases, J lost 1 base, and 13 bases lay in between. Of note for this clone: The antigen is not known.

Specimen: PBMCs. This receptor was identified in a young man in good health and CMV-seropositive. The chain recombines TRBV5-4 with TRBJ1-2; weak D call: TRBD1 (6 bases). CDR3 amino acids: CASSSERQDNYGYTF. CDR3 coding DNA: TGTGCCAGCAGCTCCGAGCGACAGGATAACTATGGCTACACCTTC.